The rows below give T cell receptor beta chains drawn from one sample of a study of CD8 T cells in ankylosing spondylitis. In TCRdb, the 5' RACE reads were re-called with MiXCR into one record per CDR3 protein. The table lists 220,000 or so distinct CDR3 sequences, more than 9% of them singletons, with approximately 20% in the top ten. Material: blood, either unsorted or a sorted T cell fraction (not recorded which). The receptor set was obtained from a male donor with ankylosing spondylitis or in good health (not recorded which). The CDR3 runs from the conserved cysteine through the conserved F or W. A D gene is named only where the DNA matches it firmly. The size of a clone is reported for some rows only, either as once, few or many, or as a class for expanded clones.

J gene,D gene,V gene,clone size,CDR3 DNA,CDR3 protein
TRBJ1-6,TRBD1,TRBV10-2,few,TGCGCCAGCAGTGAACAGGGGGCTTCACCCCTCCACTTT,CASSEQGASPLHF
TRBJ1-2,NA,TRBV18,many,TGTGCCAGCTCACCATCCCCAGTAAGCGACTATGGCTACACCTTC,CASSPSPVSDYGYTF
TRBJ2-3,NA,TRBV5-1,many,TGCGCCAGCAGCCCTCAGGGTGTCACAGATACGCAGTATTTT,CASSPQGVTDTQYF
TRBJ2-3,NA,TRBV5-1,many,TGCGCCAGCAGACCTGACAGTTCCGCAGATACGCAGTATTTT,CASRPDSSADTQYF
TRBJ2-1,TRBD1,TRBV5-1,once,TGCGCCAGCAGACCAACGGGACAGGCTCCGGGTGGTGAGCAGTTCTTC,CASRPTGQAPGGEQFF
TRBJ2-1,TRBD2,TRBV5-1,NA,TGCGCCAGCAGCTGGGGGGGGAGCAACTACAATGAGCAGTTCTTC,CASSWGGSNYNEQFF
TRBJ2-5,TRBD1,TRBV7-3,NA,TGTGCCAGCAGCTTCGGACAGGCCGGGGAGACCCAGTACTTC,CASSFGQAGETQYF
TRBJ2-3,TRBD1,TRBV6-1,many,TGTGCCAGCAGGGGGACAGGGGGCACAGATACGCAGTATTTT,CASRGTGGTDTQYF
TRBJ1-1,NA,TRBV5-1,many,TGCGCCAGCAGCTATGGACGGACGGCCATGAACACTGAAGCTTTCTTT,CASSYGRTAMNTEAFF
TRBJ1-1,NA,TRBV7-2,many,TGTGCCAGCAGCTTAGTCGGGTCCACTGAAGCTTTCTTT,CASSLVGSTEAFF
TRBJ1-5,NA,TRBV7-9,many,TGTGCCAGCAGCCCGGGACTTCCAAGCAATCAGCCCCAGCATTTT,CASSPGLPSNQPQHF
TRBJ2-3,NA,TRBV5-1,NA,TGCGCCAGCACCGACTTGTATACGCCGTATTTT,CASTDLYTPYF
TRBJ1-2,NA,TRBV20-1,many,TGCAGTGCTAGGCGGGAAATGCCGTATGGCTACACCTTC,CSARREMPYGYTF
TRBJ2-3,TRBD2,TRBV11-1,many,TGTGCCAGCAGCACCCGGACTAGCGGGGCAACAGATACGCAGTATTTT,CASSTRTSGATDTQYF
TRBJ2-1,TRBD1,TRBV2,NA,TGTGCCAGCAGAACGGACAGGATTCAAAGCTCCTACAATGAGCAGTTCTTC,CASRTDRIQSSYNEQFF
TRBJ1-2,NA,TRBV20-1,many,TGCAGTGCTAGAGATATAGGGAGGACTACTAACTATGGCTACACCTTC,CSARDIGRTTNYGYTF
TRBJ1-5,NA,TRBV27,many,TGTGCCAGCAGTTTGTCTGATGGGGGCAATCAGCCCCAGCATTTT,CASSLSDGGNQPQHF
TRBJ1-2,NA,TRBV20-1,many,TGCAGTGCTACAGAACGGGGTTATGGCTACACCTTC,CSATERGYGYTF
TRBJ2-5,NA,TRBV5-1,NA,TGCGCCAGCAGCTCCGGCGCTGCTGGGGAGACCCAGTACTTC,CASSSGAAGETQYF
TRBJ2-1,NA,TRBV11-2,many,TGTGCCAGCAGCTTAGGATGGGACACCTACAATGAGCAGTTCTTC,CASSLGWDTYNEQFF
TRBJ2-5,NA,TRBV5-1,NA,TGCGCCAGCAGCTTGAATGGAGGGGGCGAAGAGACCCAGTACTTC,CASSLNGGGEETQYF
TRBJ2-3,TRBD2,TRBV3-1,few,TGTGCCACCTGCCACCTTTCGGGGGGGCGAAATAGCACAGATACGCAGTATTTT,CATCHLSGGRNSTDTQYF
TRBJ2-3,NA,TRBV21-1,NA,TGTGCCAGCAGCAAAGAGGGCAGGGGCACAGATACGCAGTATTTT,CASSKEGRGTDTQYF
TRBJ1-1,TRBD1,TRBV28,few,TGTGCCAGCAAGACAGGGGACCAAAACACTGAAGCTTTCTTT,CASKTGDQNTEAFF
TRBJ2-1,TRBD2,TRBV5-1,many,TGCGCCAGCAGCTCAGGGACTAGCGGGGGCGGCGATGAGCAGTTCTTC,CASSSGTSGGGDEQFF
TRBJ1-5,NA,TRBV6-6,NA,TGTGCCAGTAAAGACAATCAGCCCCAGCATTTT,CASKDNQPQHF
TRBJ1-3,TRBD1,TRBV7-8,many,TGTGCCAGCAGCTCGCAGGGGGATACTGGAAACACCATATATTTT,CASSSQGDTGNTIYF
TRBJ2-4,NA,TRBV5-1,NA,TGCGCCAGCAGCTATAAAAACATTCAGTACTTC,CASSYKNIQYF
TRBJ2-1,TRBD2,TRBV6-1,few,TGTGCCAGCAGTGTGGGACTAGCGGGCCTCAATGAGCAGTTCTTC,CASSVGLAGLNEQFF
TRBJ2-7,NA,TRBV12-3/TRBV12-4,many,TGTGCCAGCAGTTTAGCACTGAACTCCTACGAGCAGTACTTC,CASSLALNSYEQYF
TRBJ2-6,TRBD2,TRBV7-2,many,TGTGCCAGCAGCGACGGGGGGTCTGGGGCCAACGTCCTGACTTTC,CASSDGGSGANVLTF
TRBJ1-6,NA,TRBV9,many,TGTGCCAGCAGCGTAGTCGGGGGTGCGAATTCACCCCTCCACTTT,CASSVVGGANSPLHF
TRBJ2-3,NA,TRBV7-2,many,TGTGCCAGCAGCCGTCGCCCGGGCACAGATACGCAGTATTTT,CASSRRPGTDTQYF
TRBJ2-5,NA,TRBV5-1,NA,TGCGCCAGCAGCGAGGAGATCGGGGTTCAAGAGACCCAGTACTTC,CASSEEIGVQETQYF
TRBJ2-3,NA,TRBV20-1,few,TGCAGTGCTAGAGATATGCTGGGAGCCGATACGCAGTATTTT,CSARDMLGADTQYF
TRBJ2-4,NA,TRBV20-1,NA,TGCAGTGCTAGAGGCGATGACGGGTTAAAAAACATTCAGTACTTC,CSARGDDGLKNIQYF
TRBJ2-3,NA,TRBV5-1,many,TGCGCCAGCAGCTTGGCGGGGCGAGATACGCAGTATTTT,CASSLAGRDTQYF
TRBJ1-5,NA,TRBV5-6,once,TGTGCCAGCAGCTTGATTTCCGAAAATCAGCCCCAGCATTTT,CASSLISENQPQHF
TRBJ2-1,TRBD2,TRBV20-1,NA,TGCAGTGCTAGAGATAGCTCCCCTAGCGGGGAGGAAACCACCTACAATGAGCAGTTCTTC,CSARDSSPSGEETTYNEQFF
TRBJ2-1,TRBD2,TRBV7-9,few,TGTGCCAGCAGCTTAGGGGGCCTAGCGGACAATGAGCAGTTCTTC,CASSLGGLADNEQFF
TRBJ2-2,NA,TRBV12-3/TRBV12-4,many,TGTGCCAGCAGTTTTCTCCGGGACACCGGGGAGCTGTTTTTT,CASSFLRDTGELFF
TRBJ1-2,NA,TRBV3-1,few,TGTGCCAGCAGCCCGAGACAGCTGAACTATGGCTACACCTTC,CASSPRQLNYGYTF
TRBJ1-1,NA,TRBV12-3/TRBV12-4,many,TGTGCCAGCAGTTTAATAACAGCCACTGAAGCTTTCTTT,CASSLITATEAFF
TRBJ2-2,NA,TRBV29-1,NA,TGCAGCGTTTATTTAGGGGCCACCGGGGAGCTGTTTTTT,CSVYLGATGELFF
TRBJ1-5,NA,TRBV30,few,TGTGCCTGGAGGTCCAGCGGAACAAGCAATCAGCCCCAGCATTTT,CAWRSSGTSNQPQHF
TRBJ1-1,NA,TRBV2,many,TGTGCCAGCAGTGTTTGGGACGGCGGACGGGAAGCTTTCTTT,CASSVWDGGREAFF
TRBJ2-3,NA,TRBV7-3,many,TGTGCCAGCAGCCCGCACGGCCAGGGCGCAGATACGCAGTATTTT,CASSPHGQGADTQYF
TRBJ2-2,TRBD1,TRBV11-3,NA,TGTGCCAGCAGCCACGACAGGGGTGGTGCCGGGGAGCTGTTTTTT,CASSHDRGGAGELFF
TRBJ1-5,NA,TRBV14,few,TGTGCCAGCAGCCAAGATTTAGACGCGCCCCAGCATTTT,CASSQDLDAPQHF
TRBJ2-3,NA,TRBV20-1,many,TGCAGTGCTGAATCCGGGACAAGCACAGATACGCAGTATTTT,CSAESGTSTDTQYF
TRBJ2-3,NA,TRBV5-1,NA,TGCGCCAGCAGCTCCGGGGTAACAGATACGCAGTATTTT,CASSSGVTDTQYF
TRBJ2-7,TRBD2,TRBV3-1,few,TGTGCCAGCAGCCAAGATTCGACTCGCGGGGGACCCTACGAGCAGTACTTC,CASSQDSTRGGPYEQYF
TRBJ2-4,TRBD1,TRBV12-3/TRBV12-4,many,TGTGCCAGCAGCCCCCGGACAGGGGTAGGAATTCAGTACTTC,CASSPRTGVGIQYF
TRBJ2-7,NA,TRBV27,NA,TGTGCCAGCAGTCGCAGGGGACCCTACGAGCAGTACTTC,CASSRRGPYEQYF
TRBJ2-1,NA,TRBV5-1,NA,TGCGCCAGCAGCTTGGGCAGGGCCTCCTACAATGAGCAGTTCTTC,CASSLGRASYNEQFF
TRBJ2-5,NA,TRBV20-1,many,TGCAGTGCTAGTCCACCAGGGCAGGAGACCCAGTACTTC,CSASPPGQETQYF